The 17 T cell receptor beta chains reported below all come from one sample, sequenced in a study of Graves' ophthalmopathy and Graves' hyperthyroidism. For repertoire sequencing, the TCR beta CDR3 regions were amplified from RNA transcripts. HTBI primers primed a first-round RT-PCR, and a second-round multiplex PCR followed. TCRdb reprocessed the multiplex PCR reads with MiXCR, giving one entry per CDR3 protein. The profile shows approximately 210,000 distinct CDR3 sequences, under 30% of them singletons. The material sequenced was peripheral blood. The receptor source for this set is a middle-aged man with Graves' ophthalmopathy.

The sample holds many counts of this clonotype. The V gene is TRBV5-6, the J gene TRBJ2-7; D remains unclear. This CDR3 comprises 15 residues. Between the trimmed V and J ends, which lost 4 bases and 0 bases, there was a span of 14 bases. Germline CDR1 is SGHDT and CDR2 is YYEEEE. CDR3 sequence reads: CASSIRTFSSYEQYF. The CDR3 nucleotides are TGTGCCAGCAGCATCAGGACGTTTAGCTCCTACGAGCAGTACTTC.

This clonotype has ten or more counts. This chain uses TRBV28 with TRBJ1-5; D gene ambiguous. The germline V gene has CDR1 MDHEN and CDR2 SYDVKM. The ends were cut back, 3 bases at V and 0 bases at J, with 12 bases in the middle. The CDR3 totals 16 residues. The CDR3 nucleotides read TGTGCCAGCAGTTTTAATACACGGGGTAGCAATCAGCCCCAGCATTTT. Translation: CASSFNTRGSNQPQHF.

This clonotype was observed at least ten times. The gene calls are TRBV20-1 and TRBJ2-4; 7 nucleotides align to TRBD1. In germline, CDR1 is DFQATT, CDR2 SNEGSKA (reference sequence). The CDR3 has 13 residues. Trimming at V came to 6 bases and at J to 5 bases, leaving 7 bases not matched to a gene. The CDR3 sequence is CSAPGDSENIQYF. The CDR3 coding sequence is TGCAGTGCACCTGGGGACAGCGAAAACATTCAGTACTTC.

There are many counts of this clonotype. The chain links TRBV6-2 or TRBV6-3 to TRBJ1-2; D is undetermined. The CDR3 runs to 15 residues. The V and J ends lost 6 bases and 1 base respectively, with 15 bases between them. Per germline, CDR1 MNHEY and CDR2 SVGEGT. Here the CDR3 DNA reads TGTGCCAGCAGCCAAAGCCTCGGGTTTAACTATGGCTACACCTTC. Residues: CASSQSLGFNYGYTF.

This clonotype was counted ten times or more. This chain's CDR3 is CASRPEGYGTGHYEQYF. The CDR3 DNA reads as TGTGCCAGCAGGCCGGAGGGGTACGGGACAGGGCACTACGAGCAGTACTTC. The V and J genes are TRBV6-2 or TRBV6-3 and TRBJ2-7, with TRBD1 identical over 9 bases. Looked up from germline, CDR1 is MNHEY and CDR2 is SVGEGT. V shed 6 bases and J 3 bases; nucleotides not matched to a gene: 15. The CDR3 length is 17 residues.

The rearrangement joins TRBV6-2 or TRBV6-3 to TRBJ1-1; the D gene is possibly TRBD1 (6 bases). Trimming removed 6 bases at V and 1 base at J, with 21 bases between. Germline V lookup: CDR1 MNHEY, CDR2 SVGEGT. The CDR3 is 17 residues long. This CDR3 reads CASRTLWDTLWNTEAFF. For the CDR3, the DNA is TGTGCCAGCAGAACACTCTGGGACACTCTGTGGAACACTGAAGCTTTCTTT.

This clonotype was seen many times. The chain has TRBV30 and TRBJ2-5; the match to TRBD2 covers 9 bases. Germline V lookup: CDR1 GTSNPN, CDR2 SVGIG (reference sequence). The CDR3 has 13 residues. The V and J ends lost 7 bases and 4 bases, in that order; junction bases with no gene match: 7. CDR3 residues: CAFLAGDIETQYF. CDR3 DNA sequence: TGTGCCTTTTTAGCGGGAGACATAGAGACCCAGTACTTC.

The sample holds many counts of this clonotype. The DNA of the CDR3 is TGTGCCAGTAGAAATATCGGTCAGAGTAACACTGAAGCTTTCTTT. It codes for CASRNIGQSNTEAFF. The chain uses TRBV19 and TRBJ1-1; D ambiguous. The CDR3 totals 15 residues. Trimming pared 6 bases from V and 2 bases from J, leaving 16 bases between. Germline loops: CDR1 LNHDA, CDR2 SQIVND (reference sequence). Drawing the rest from reference TRBV19 and TRBJ1-1, the complete variable domain is DGGITQSPKYLFRKEGQNVTLSCEQNLNHDAMYWYRQDPGQGLRLIYYSQIVNDFQKGDIAEGYSVSREKKESFPLTVTSAQKNPTAFYLCASRNIGQSNTEAFFGQGTRLTVV.

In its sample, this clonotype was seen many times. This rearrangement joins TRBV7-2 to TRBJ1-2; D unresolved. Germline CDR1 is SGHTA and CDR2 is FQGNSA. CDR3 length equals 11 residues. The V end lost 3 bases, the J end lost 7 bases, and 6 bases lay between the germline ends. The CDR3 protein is CASSFLGGYTF. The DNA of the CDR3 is TGTGCCAGCAGCTTCCTTGGTGGCTACACCTTC.

This chain's CDR3 is CASVWTFMNTEAFF. For the CDR3, the DNA is TGTGCCAGCGTCTGGACCTTCATGAACACTGAAGCTTTCTTT. V is TRBV2 and J is TRBJ1-1; D gene uncertain. CDR1 is SNHLY, CDR2 FYNNEI, per germline. V lost 8 bases, J lost 0 bases, and 13 bases lay in between. The CDR3 is made up of 14 amino acids. The complete variable domain, with remaining parts taken from reference TRBV2 and TRBJ1-1, reads EPEVTQTPSHQVTQMGQEVILRCVPISNHLYFYWYRQILGQKVEFLVSFYNNEISEKSEIFDDQFSVERPDGSNFTLKIRSTKLEDSAMYFCASVWTFMNTEAFFGQGTRLTVV.

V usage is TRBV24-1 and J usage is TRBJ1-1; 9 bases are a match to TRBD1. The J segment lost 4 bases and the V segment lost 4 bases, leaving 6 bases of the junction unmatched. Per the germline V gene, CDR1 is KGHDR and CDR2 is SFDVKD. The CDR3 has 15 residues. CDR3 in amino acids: CATSESGTGSTEAFF. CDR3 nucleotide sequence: TGTGCCACCAGTGAGTCCGGGACAGGGTCCACTGAAGCTTTCTTT.

The CDR3, as DNA: TGTGCCAGCTCACCGGAGGGGGGGGGCATCCAGCCCCAGCATTTT. The encoded protein is CASSPEGGGIQPQHF. This chain links TRBV18 with TRBJ1-5, with D tentatively TRBD1 (6 bases). V lost 3 bases to trimming and J lost 7 bases, with 16 bases between them. The CDR3 totals 15 residues. CDR1 and CDR2 (germline): KGHSH, LQKENI.

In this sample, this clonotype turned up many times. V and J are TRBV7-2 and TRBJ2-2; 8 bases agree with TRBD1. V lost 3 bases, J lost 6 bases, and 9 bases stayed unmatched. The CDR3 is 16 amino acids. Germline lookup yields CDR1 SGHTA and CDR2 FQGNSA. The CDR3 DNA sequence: TGTGCCAGCAGCTTGCGCTCAGGGGGCGCATCCGGGGAGCTGTTTTTT. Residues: CASSLRSGGASGELFF.

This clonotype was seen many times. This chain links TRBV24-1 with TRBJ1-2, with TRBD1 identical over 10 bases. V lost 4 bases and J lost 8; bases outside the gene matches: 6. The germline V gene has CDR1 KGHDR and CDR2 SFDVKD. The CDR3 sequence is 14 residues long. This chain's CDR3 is CATSETGGARGYTF. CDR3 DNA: TGTGCCACCAGTGAGACAGGGGGCGCGAGGGGCTACACCTTC.

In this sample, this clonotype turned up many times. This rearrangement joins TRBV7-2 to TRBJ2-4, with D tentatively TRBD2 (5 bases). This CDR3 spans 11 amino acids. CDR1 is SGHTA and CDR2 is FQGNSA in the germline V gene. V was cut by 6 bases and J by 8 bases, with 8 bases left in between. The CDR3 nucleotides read TGTGCCAGCAGTCCCGGGGACATTCAGTACTTC. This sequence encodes CASSPGDIQYF.

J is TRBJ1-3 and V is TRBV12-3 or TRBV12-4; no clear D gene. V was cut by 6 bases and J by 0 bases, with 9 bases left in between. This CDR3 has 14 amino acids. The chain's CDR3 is CASSRSDSGNTIYF. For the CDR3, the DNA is TGTGCCAGCAGCCGAAGCGACTCTGGAAACACCATATATTTT.

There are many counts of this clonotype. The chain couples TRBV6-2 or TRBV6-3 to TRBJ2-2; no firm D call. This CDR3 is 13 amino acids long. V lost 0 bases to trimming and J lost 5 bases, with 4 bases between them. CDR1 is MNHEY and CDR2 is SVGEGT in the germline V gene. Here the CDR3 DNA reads TGTGCCAGCAGTTACTCATTTACCGGGGAGCTGTTTTTT. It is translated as CASSYSFTGELFF.